What follows is one T cell receptor beta chain and its context. Its antigen is unknown. Within one base of it there is no much larger clone, and no base qualities were kept. TCRbeta CDR3 regions were amplified from genomic DNA using the immunoSEQ Assay, a bias-controlled multiplex PCR. Concerning the study's data processing: The number of nucleated cells in each sample was estimated by amplification of reference gene primers within the assay. To quantify the absolute abundance of each unique TCRbeta CDR3 rearrangement, sequence reads were collapsed and filtered. For each sample, productive Simpson clonality was calculated as the square root of Simpson's diversity index over productive rearrangements. TCRdb's version of the immuneACCESS table is confined to in-frame rearrangements and falls short of the full clone set. An unresolved V gene accounts for under half of the shortfall where checked; the remainder is of unknown origin. That table is the source of V, J and clone size, and D and trimming were worked out from the DNA. The sample table contains over 150,000 clones; only one count was recorded for roughly 90% of them. The ten largest account for about 7% of the sample.

From its cysteine to its phenylalanine, the CDR3 spans 18 amino acids. Only the CDR3 DNA stays, 54 bases, in frame from base 1. CDR1 SGDLS and CDR2 YYNGEE were looked up in the germline V gene. Deletion took 0 bases off V and 4 bases off J, with a span of 20 bases between the germline ends. This specimen comes from a study of blood T cell repertoires in COVID-19 (dated by TCRdb to 2020 to 2021). With regard to the full study: The collaborator samples originated in the United States, Italy and Spain and spanned the acute and convalescent phases of COVID-19. Deeply sampled blood TCRbeta repertoires from subjects exposed to, actively infected with, or recovered from COVID-19 were included in the dataset. Where available, HLA class I and class II types were obtained from metadata supplied by the sample provider rather than from assay-based typing. The material from the prospective study consisted of cDNA or gDNA derived from T cells, B-cell-depleted T cells, or PBMCs. Samples were obtained from the ongoing ImmuneRACE study (first 160 participants) and from 1,254 subjects provided by 6 global collaborators. Sample metadata almost always included a de-identified subject ID, COVID-19 status, age in years and sex. The repertoires were released in a freely available public database meant as a resource for research on the immune response to SARS-CoV-2.

Results and caveats for the whole study, not just this receptor: The amount of clinical and demographic metadata varied by source and participant and was provided uncurated.

Participants in the prospective study were enrolled through a virtual design, were aged 18 to 89 years, and lived in approximately 24 United States geographic areas. In the prospective study, participants were assigned to cohorts based on the clinical history participants reported in a screening survey and a study questionnaire. Recovered participants in ImmuneRACE Cohort 3 were defined by two consecutive negative NP/OP PCR tests, clearance by a healthcare professional, or resolution of symptoms. Each participant in the prospective study had whole blood, serum and a nasopharyngeal or oropharyngeal swab collected by mobile phlebotomists. Over an approximately 2-month period, participants in the prospective study had the option of providing additional blood draws and questionnaires. Before DNA extraction, prospective study blood samples were shipped either frozen or at room temperature.

This TCR was recovered from a woman aged 45 to 65 who had recovered from COVID-19. The sequencing sample was made of PBMCs or T cells enriched from blood (not recorded which). The rearrangement combines TRBV9 with TRBJ2-1; TRBD1 might be the D gene, on 5 matching bases. At the DNA level, the sequence is TGTGCCAGCAGCGTAGCTACAGGATCAGCTGTGGGGTACAATGAGCAGTTCTTC. It translates to CASSVATGSAVGYNEQFF.